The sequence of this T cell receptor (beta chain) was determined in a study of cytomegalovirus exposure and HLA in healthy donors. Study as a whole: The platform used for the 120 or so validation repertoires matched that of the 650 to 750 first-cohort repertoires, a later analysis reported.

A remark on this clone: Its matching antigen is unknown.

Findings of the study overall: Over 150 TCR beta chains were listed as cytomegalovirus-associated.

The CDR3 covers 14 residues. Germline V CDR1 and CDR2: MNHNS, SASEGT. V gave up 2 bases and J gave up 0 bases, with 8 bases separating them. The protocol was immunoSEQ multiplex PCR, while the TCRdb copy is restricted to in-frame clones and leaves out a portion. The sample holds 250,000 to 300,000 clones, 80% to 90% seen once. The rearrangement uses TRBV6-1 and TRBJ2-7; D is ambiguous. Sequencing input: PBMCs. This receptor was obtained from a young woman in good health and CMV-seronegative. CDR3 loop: CASSEQAHSYEQYF. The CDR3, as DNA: TGTGCCAGCAGTGAACAGGCCCACTCCTACGAGCAGTACTTC.